The rows below give T cell receptor beta chains drawn from one sample of a study of T cell responses to AZD1222 COVID-19 vaccine. The assay was immunoSEQ multiplex PCR, and TCRdb's table has in-frame clones only and misses some. The repertoire holds around 140,000 clones, with 80% to 90% as singletons. The specimen comprised peripheral blood, sampled on day 0 of AZD1222 vaccination. These receptors were obtained from an adult in good health. Both conserved end residues are part of each CDR3. D genes are given only for firm matches. For some rows the clone size is stated as once, few or many, or as a class when expanded; others skip it.

>-|TRBV5-4|TRBJ1-1|-
TGTGCCAGCAGCGAGGATGCAGGTAGGGCTTTCTTT
CASSEDAGRAFF
>-|TRBV7-6|TRBJ1-6|-
TGTGCCAGCAGCTTAGAGGGCAGGTATTCACCCCTCCACTTT
CASSLEGRYSPLHF
>-|TRBV12-3/TRBV12-4|TRBJ2-1|-
TGTGCCATCCAGAGCTCCTACAATGAGCAGTTCTTC
CAIQSSYNEQFF
>-|TRBV6-5|TRBJ1-5|TRBD1
TGTGCCAGCAGCCCAGGGGGGGGCAACAATCAGCCCCAGCATTTT
CASSPGGGNNQPQHF
>-|TRBV7-2|TRBJ2-2|-
TGTGCCAGCAGCTTTAGACTAGGTGGTACCGGGGAGCTGTTTTTT
CASSFRLGGTGELFF
>-|TRBV29-1|TRBJ1-2|-
TGCAGCGTTGAGGTATGGGGGCGCGAGCGGGGCTACACCTTC
CSVEVWGRERGYTF
>-|TRBV7-6|TRBJ2-3|-
TGTGCCAGCAGCTTAGGACCAGGACAGAATACGCAGTATTTT
CASSLGPGQNTQYF
>-|TRBV5-1|TRBJ2-1|-
TGCGCCAGCAGCTTGAAGATGCTTGGGGTCAATGAGCAGTTCTTC
CASSLKMLGVNEQFF
>-|TRBV5-8|TRBJ1-2|TRBD1
TGTGCCAGCAGTCAGGGGGGAGTGAACTATGGCTACACCTTC
CASSQGGVNYGYTF
>-|TRBV28|TRBJ1-6|-
TGTGCCAGCAGTCCTTTACGGGGACCCCTCCACTTT
CASSPLRGPLHF
>few|TRBV9|TRBJ2-3|-
TGTGCCAGCAGCGTAGGGACGGATACGCAGTATTTT
CASSVGTDTQYF
>-|TRBV27|TRBJ2-1|TRBD2
TGTGCCAGCAGTTCCGTCGGCGGGGGGACGTACAATGAGCAGTTCTTC
CASSSVGGGTYNEQFF
>-|TRBV4-1|TRBJ2-7|-
TGCGCCAGCAGCCAAAACGTAGGGGTAGCGGTTGTCTACGAGCAGTACTTC
CASSQNVGVAVVYEQYF
>-|TRBV12-3/TRBV12-4|TRBJ1-2|-
TGTGCCAGCAGTCTTAACCTGGTAGGCTACACCTTC
CASSLNLVGYTF
>once|TRBV11-2|TRBJ2-1|-
TGTGCCAGCAGAGACGAGGGCCCTTACAATGAGCAGTTCTTC
CASRDEGPYNEQFF
>once|TRBV18|TRBJ2-7|TRBD2
TGTGCCAGCTCACCACTAGCGGGAGCCTCTGGCGAGCAGTACTTC
CASSPLAGASGEQYF
>-|TRBV6-5|TRBJ2-7|-
TGTGCCAGCAGTCCTACGGACTTAAGCTCCTACGAGCAGTACTTC
CASSPTDLSSYEQYF
>-|TRBV5-4|TRBJ2-3|TRBD1
TGTGCCAGCAGCTTATCCCCGGGACAGGGGACAGATACGCAGTATTTT
CASSLSPGQGTDTQYF
>once|TRBV11-2|TRBJ1-2|-
TGTGCCAGCAGCAGGGCGAACTATGGCTACACCTTC
CASSRANYGYTF
>-|TRBV7-2|TRBJ1-6|-
TGTGCCAGCAGCCCACGACAGGCGACTTCACCCCTCCACTTT
CASSPRQATSPLHF
>-|TRBV27|TRBJ1-2|-
TGTGCCAGCAGTGTGACAGGCTCGAGAGATAACTATGGCTACACCTTC
CASSVTGSRDNYGYTF
>-|TRBV27|TRBJ2-7|TRBD2
TGTGCCAGCAGACTAGCGGGATCCTACGAGCAGTACTTC
CASRLAGSYEQYF
>-|TRBV19|TRBJ1-1|-
TGTGCCAGTAGTATTGTAGACAACACTGAAGCTTTCTTT
CASSIVDNTEAFF
>-|TRBV4-1|TRBJ1-1|-
TGCGCCAGCAGCCTCGGACAGACCATGAACACTGAAGCTTTCTTT
CASSLGQTMNTEAFF
>-|TRBV18|TRBJ1-2|TRBD1
TGTGCCAGCTCACCAGAGGGACAGGGCTATGGCTACACCTTC
CASSPEGQGYGYTF
>-|TRBV4-1|TRBJ2-7|TRBD2
TGCGCCAGCAGCCAGGGGGGGATAGCGGGAGCCCACTCCTACGAGCAGTACTTC
CASSQGGIAGAHSYEQYF
>-|TRBV2|TRBJ1-4|-
TGTGCCAGCAGCGGCCCAGGGGCATCTAATGAAAAACTGTTTTTT
CASSGPGASNEKLFF
>-|TRBV10-1|TRBJ1-1|TRBD1
TGCGCCAGCAGTGATCGGACAGGGAGGACTGAAGCTTTCTTT
CASSDRTGRTEAFF
>-|TRBV3-1/TRBV3-2|TRBJ2-6|TRBD2
TGTGCCAGCAGCCCTCCGGGGGGGGGATACTCTGGGGCCAACGTCCTGACTTTC
CASSPPGGGYSGANVLTF
>-|TRBV19|TRBJ1-1|-
TGTGCCAGTAGTCTCTGGGGGGACGAAGCTTTCTTT
CASSLWGDEAFF
>-|TRBV20-1|TRBJ1-1|-
TGCAGTGCTAGTGCGGGGCTGAACACTGAAGCTTTCTTT
CSASAGLNTEAFF
>-|TRBV7-8|TRBJ1-1|TRBD1
TGTGCCAGCAGCTTAGACAGGGGGCGAAGAGGAGCTTTCTTT
CASSLDRGRRGAFF
>-|TRBV3-1/TRBV3-2|TRBJ2-7|TRBD1
TGTGCCAGCAGCCAAGAGCGGACAGGACTGACCTACGAGCAGTACTTC
CASSQERTGLTYEQYF
>-|TRBV28|TRBJ2-2|-
TGTGCCAGCAGTTTACGGGACACTAACACCGGGGAGCTGTTTTTT
CASSLRDTNTGELFF
>once|TRBV12-5|TRBJ2-5|-
TGTGCTAGTGGTTTGGGCACGGACCAAGAGACCCAGTACTTC
CASGLGTDQETQYF
>few|TRBV25-1|TRBJ2-1|-
TGTGCCAGCATGAGGACAGTAAACAATGAGCAGTTCTTC
CASMRTVNNEQFF
>-|TRBV10-2|TRBJ2-5|TRBD1
TGCGCCAGCAGTGAGTGGGACAGAGGAGAGACCCAGTACTTC
CASSEWDRGETQYF
>once|TRBV9|TRBJ2-2|-
TGTGCCAGCAGCGCAAACACCGGACAGCCCGACACCGGGGAGCTGTTTTTT
CASSANTGQPDTGELFF
>-|TRBV29-1|TRBJ2-5|TRBD1
TGCAGCGTTGACAGGGGGTACCAAGAGACCCAGTACTTC
CSVDRGYQETQYF
>once|TRBV4-1|TRBJ2-2|-
TGCGCCAGCAGCCAAGAGGTCGGGGAGCTGTTTTTT
CASSQEVGELFF
>-|TRBV28|TRBJ1-4|TRBD1
TGTGCCAGCAGTATGGGGACAGGGATGAGGGAAAAACTGTTTTTT
CASSMGTGMREKLFF
>few|TRBV6-5|TRBJ1-1|-
TGTGCCAGCAGCTTTCTCGGGAACCCTCGGACTGAAGCTTTCTTT
CASSFLGNPRTEAFF
>once|TRBV5-1|TRBJ2-7|TRBD2
TGCGCCAGCAGCTTTGGACTAGCTTACGAGCAGTACTTC
CASSFGLAYEQYF
>-|TRBV5-4|TRBJ2-5|TRBD2
TGTGCCAGCAGCCGGCCCGGGACTAGCGGGAGCCAAGAGACCCAGTACTTC
CASSRPGTSGSQETQYF
>-|TRBV3-1/TRBV3-2|TRBJ2-1|TRBD1
TGTGCCAGCAGCCCTCGGGACAGTGACTATGAGCAGTTCTTC
CASSPRDSDYEQFF
>-|TRBV4-1|TRBJ2-5|-
TGCGCCAGCAGCCAAAGGACAGCTCAAGAGACCCAGTACTTC
CASSQRTAQETQYF
>-|TRBV28|TRBJ2-5|TRBD1
TGTGCCAGCAGTTTTACGGGACAGGGAGAGACCCAGTACTTC
CASSFTGQGETQYF
>-|TRBV6-5|TRBJ1-6|-
TGTGCCAGCCGACAGGATTATAATTCACCCCTCCACTTT
CASRQDYNSPLHF
>-|TRBV19|TRBJ1-2|-
TGTGCCAGTACAACCCCTCCAAATGGCTACACCTTC
CASTTPPNGYTF
>-|TRBV2|TRBJ1-6|-
TGTGCCAGCAGGGTAGGACAGATCAATTCACCCCTCCACTTT
CASRVGQINSPLHF
>-|TRBV10-3|TRBJ1-1|-
TGTGCCATCAGTGAGTCGATTCAGATGAACACTGAAGCTTTCTTT
CAISESIQMNTEAFF
>-|TRBV4-2|TRBJ1-1|TRBD1
TGTGCCAGCAGCCAAGATCGAGGTACAGGGGGCCTCACTGAAGCTTTCTTT
CASSQDRGTGGLTEAFF